A selection of T cell receptor beta chains follows, all from one sample in a study of chemoradiotherapy in HPV16-positive cancers. Sequenced by immunoSEQ multiplex PCR; TCRdb stores in-frame clones only, minus some. The table records more than 10,000 clones, 50% to 75% of them present only once. This material was acquired from a patient who underwent chemoradiotherapy. The receptors derive from a human donor with HPV-associated anogenital cancer. Each CDR3 is given with its conserved first and last residue. Each record gives: CDR3 length, J gene, V gene, clone size, D gene, CDR3 protein, CDR3 DNA. The D gene is left open where the match is weak. Clone size is stated in some rows and not others, as once, few, many or a class when expanded.

len: 12
j_gene: TRBJ2-2
v_gene: TRBV11-3
abundance: .
d_gene: .
CDR3aa: CASSSDRGELFF
CDR3nt: TGTGCCAGCAGTTCGGACAGAGGGGAGCTGTTTTTT

len: 15
j_gene: TRBJ2-3
v_gene: TRBV30
abundance: .
d_gene: TRBD2
CDR3aa: CAWSPRTSTTDTQYF
CDR3nt: TGTGCCTGGAGCCCCCGGACTAGCACGACAGATACGCAGTATTTT

len: 15
j_gene: TRBJ2-2
v_gene: TRBV7-9
abundance: few
d_gene: TRBD1
CDR3aa: CASSPGTVNTGELFF
CDR3nt: TGTGCCAGCAGCCCCGGGACAGTGAACACCGGGGAGCTGTTTTTT

len: 14
j_gene: TRBJ2-3
v_gene: TRBV5-4
abundance: few
d_gene: TRBD1
CDR3aa: CASSLVGGGDTQYF
CDR3nt: TGTGCCAGCAGCTTGGTAGGGGGCGGTGATACGCAGTATTTT

len: 17
j_gene: TRBJ1-3
v_gene: TRBV9
abundance: .
d_gene: .
CDR3aa: CASSVAPAREIGDTIYF
CDR3nt: TGTGCCAGCAGCGTAGCCCCCGCCAGGGAGATCGGTGACACCATATATTTT

len: 14
j_gene: TRBJ1-2
v_gene: TRBV7-2
abundance: .
d_gene: .
CDR3aa: CASSPGPRGYGYTF
CDR3nt: TGTGCCAGCAGTCCAGGGCCAAGGGGATATGGCTACACCTTC

len: 15
j_gene: TRBJ1-1
v_gene: TRBV5-6
abundance: .
d_gene: .
CDR3aa: CASSTWGGLNTEAFF
CDR3nt: TGTGCCAGCAGCACCTGGGGGGGACTTAACACTGAAGCTTTCTTT

len: 15
j_gene: TRBJ2-3
v_gene: TRBV7-2
abundance: .
d_gene: .
CDR3aa: CASSLVPASTDTQYF
CDR3nt: TGTGCCAGCAGCTTAGTTCCAGCAAGCACAGATACGCAGTATTTT

len: 14
j_gene: TRBJ2-5
v_gene: TRBV27
abundance: once
d_gene: .
CDR3aa: CASSYPGAQETQYF
CDR3nt: TGTGCCAGCAGTTATCCCGGGGCACAAGAGACCCAGTACTTC

len: 14
j_gene: TRBJ1-2
v_gene: TRBV9
abundance: .
d_gene: .
CDR3aa: CASSVGDTNYGYTF
CDR3nt: TGTGCCAGCAGCGTAGGGGATACTAACTATGGCTACACCTTC

len: 14
j_gene: TRBJ2-7
v_gene: TRBV21-1
abundance: .
d_gene: .
CDR3aa: CASIILAEHYEQYF
CDR3nt: TGTGCCAGCATAATACTAGCGGAGCACTACGAGCAGTACTTC

len: 11
j_gene: TRBJ2-7
v_gene: TRBV5-4
abundance: medium-sized
d_gene: .
CDR3aa: CASSLNYEQYF
CDR3nt: TGTGCCAGCAGCTTAAATTACGAGCAGTACTTC

len: 15
j_gene: TRBJ2-1
v_gene: TRBV9
abundance: .
d_gene: .
CDR3aa: CASSAEGSSYNEQFF
CDR3nt: TGTGCCAGCAGCGCAGAGGGTAGCTCCTACAATGAGCAGTTCTTC

len: 11
j_gene: TRBJ2-1
v_gene: TRBV29-1
abundance: .
d_gene: .
CDR3aa: CSVGQGGEQFF
CDR3nt: TGCAGCGTAGGCCAGGGGGGTGAGCAGTTCTTC

len: 13
j_gene: TRBJ1-5
v_gene: TRBV7-8
abundance: .
d_gene: .
CDR3aa: CASSGGVAQPQHF
CDR3nt: TGTGCCAGCAGCGGAGGAGTGGCTCAGCCCCAGCATTTT

len: 14
j_gene: TRBJ2-3
v_gene: TRBV9
abundance: few
d_gene: TRBD2
CDR3aa: CASSLSGTTDTQYF
CDR3nt: TGTGCCAGCAGCCTCAGCGGGACCACAGATACGCAGTATTTT

len: 15
j_gene: TRBJ2-5
v_gene: TRBV5-1
abundance: .
d_gene: TRBD1
CDR3aa: CASKRGTGDGETQYF
CDR3nt: TGCGCCAGCAAAAGAGGGACAGGGGACGGAGAGACCCAGTACTTC

len: 18
j_gene: TRBJ1-1
v_gene: TRBV5-4
abundance: once
d_gene: TRBD1
CDR3aa: CASSFLSPGGEKNTEAFF
CDR3nt: TGTGCCAGCAGCTTTCTCTCGCCAGGGGGCGAAAAGAACACTGAAGCTTTCTTT

len: 18
j_gene: TRBJ2-1
v_gene: TRBV6-4
abundance: .
d_gene: TRBD1
CDR3aa: CASSVPTGTGSSYNEQFF
CDR3nt: TGTGCCAGCAGTGTACCCACCGGGACAGGGAGCTCCTACAATGAGCAGTTCTTC

len: 14
j_gene: TRBJ1-2
v_gene: TRBV4-1
abundance: .
d_gene: .
CDR3aa: CASSQVRGWEGYTF
CDR3nt: TGCGCCAGCAGCCAAGTCAGGGGATGGGAAGGCTACACCTTC

len: 12
j_gene: TRBJ1-2
v_gene: TRBV11-2
abundance: .
d_gene: .
CDR3aa: CASSLAGYGYTF
CDR3nt: TGTGCCAGCAGCTTAGCCGGCTATGGCTACACCTTC

len: 15
j_gene: TRBJ2-7
v_gene: TRBV6-5
abundance: .
d_gene: TRBD1
CDR3aa: CASSYGWTGIYEQYF
CDR3nt: TGTGCCAGCAGTTACGGGTGGACAGGGATCTACGAGCAGTACTTC

len: 12
j_gene: TRBJ2-7
v_gene: TRBV11-1
abundance: few
d_gene: TRBD1
CDR3aa: CASSTRTGWSYF
CDR3nt: TGTGCCAGCAGCACCCGGACAGGATGGTCGTACTTC

len: 16
j_gene: TRBJ1-3
v_gene: TRBV27
abundance: .
d_gene: .
CDR3aa: CASGRRADSSGNTIYF
CDR3nt: TGTGCCAGCGGCCGTCGGGCCGATTCCTCTGGAAACACCATATATTTT

len: 12
j_gene: TRBJ2-7
v_gene: TRBV19
abundance: .
d_gene: TRBD2
CDR3aa: CASSDGGYEQYF
CDR3nt: TGTGCCAGTAGTGACGGGGGGTACGAGCAGTACTTC

len: 18
j_gene: TRBJ2-7
v_gene: TRBV7-9
abundance: .
d_gene: .
CDR3aa: CASSPTVPRDGDTYEQYF
CDR3nt: TGTGCCAGCAGCCCCACGGTCCCCCGGGACGGAGACACCTACGAGCAGTACTTC

len: 12
j_gene: TRBJ2-7
v_gene: TRBV5-1
abundance: few
d_gene: .
CDR3aa: CASSFEGYEQYF
CDR3nt: TGCGCCAGCAGCTTCGAGGGGTACGAGCAGTACTTC

len: 16
j_gene: TRBJ2-3
v_gene: TRBV28
abundance: .
d_gene: .
CDR3aa: CASTLLGTVDIDTQYF
CDR3nt: TGTGCCAGCACCCTACTAGGGACCGTCGATATAGATACGCAGTATTTT

len: 14
j_gene: TRBJ1-1
v_gene: TRBV2
abundance: .
d_gene: .
CDR3aa: CASSGGRLNTEAFF
CDR3nt: TGTGCCAGCTCCGGGGGGAGATTGAACACTGAAGCTTTCTTT

len: 19
j_gene: TRBJ2-1
v_gene: TRBV15
abundance: .
d_gene: TRBD2
CDR3aa: CATSRAGSGSVGAYNEQFF
CDR3nt: TGTGCCACCAGCAGAGCAGGTAGCGGGTCCGTAGGGGCTTACAATGAGCAGTTCTTC

len: 14
j_gene: TRBJ1-1
v_gene: TRBV11-2
abundance: .
d_gene: .
CDR3aa: CASNALGGNTEAFF
CDR3nt: TGTGCCAGCAACGCTTTAGGAGGGAACACTGAAGCTTTCTTT

len: 13
j_gene: TRBJ2-7
v_gene: TRBV5-6
abundance: few
d_gene: .
CDR3aa: CASSFPTSYEQYF
CDR3nt: TGTGCCAGCAGCTTTCCCACTTCCTACGAGCAGTACTTC

len: 14
j_gene: TRBJ2-7
v_gene: TRBV7-8
abundance: once
d_gene: .
CDR3aa: CASSPGGPTYEQYF
CDR3nt: TGTGCCAGCAGCCCCGGGGGTCCAACCTACGAGCAGTACTTC

len: 18
j_gene: TRBJ2-7
v_gene: TRBV7-9
abundance: .
d_gene: TRBD2
CDR3aa: CASSSGTSGRRVSYEQYF
CDR3nt: TGTGCCAGCAGCTCCGGGACTAGCGGGAGACGGGTGAGCTACGAGCAGTACTTC

len: 18
j_gene: TRBJ2-3
v_gene: TRBV5-5
abundance: .
d_gene: TRBD2
CDR3aa: CASSLKTGTSAVTDTQYF
CDR3nt: TGTGCCAGCAGCTTGAAGACCGGGACTAGCGCCGTCACAGATACGCAGTATTTT

len: 14
j_gene: TRBJ1-2
v_gene: TRBV28
abundance: once
d_gene: .
CDR3aa: CASSSTGFNYGYTF
CDR3nt: TGTGCCAGCAGTTCTACAGGGTTTAACTATGGCTACACCTTC

len: 19
j_gene: TRBJ2-1
v_gene: TRBV7-3
abundance: few
d_gene: TRBD2
CDR3aa: CASSLRAAGVGMGYNEQFF
CDR3nt: TGTGCCAGCAGCTTAAGGGCAGCGGGGGTAGGAATGGGCTACAATGAGCAGTTCTTC

len: 12
j_gene: TRBJ2-7
v_gene: TRBV25-1
abundance: .
d_gene: .
CDR3aa: CASRPGDGPLYF
CDR3nt: TGTGCCAGCAGGCCGGGGGACGGCCCTCTTTACTTC

len: 16
j_gene: TRBJ2-7
v_gene: TRBV7-6
abundance: .
d_gene: TRBD2
CDR3aa: CASSLETAGGLVEQYF
CDR3nt: TGTGCCAGCAGCTTAGAGACCGCGGGGGGTTTGGTCGAGCAGTACTTC

len: 11
j_gene: TRBJ2-7
v_gene: TRBV20-1
abundance: .
d_gene: .
CDR3aa: CSAPDLAEQYF
CDR3nt: TGCAGTGCTCCTGACTTGGCCGAGCAGTACTTC

len: 15
j_gene: TRBJ1-5
v_gene: TRBV5-5
abundance: .
d_gene: .
CDR3aa: CASSLNRAIISPQHF
CDR3nt: TGTGCCAGCAGCCTGAACCGGGCCATAATCAGCCCCCAGCATTTT

len: 16
j_gene: TRBJ2-1
v_gene: TRBV28
abundance: few
d_gene: TRBD2
CDR3aa: CASSSLAGGPSNEQFF
CDR3nt: TGTGCCAGCAGTTCCTTAGCGGGAGGTCCCTCCAATGAGCAGTTCTTC

len: 14
j_gene: TRBJ1-1
v_gene: TRBV7-9
abundance: few
d_gene: .
CDR3aa: CASSEEGVGTEAFF
CDR3nt: TGTGCCAGCAGCGAGGAGGGCGTAGGCACTGAAGCTTTCTTT

len: 14
j_gene: TRBJ2-1
v_gene: TRBV6-1
abundance: .
d_gene: TRBD1
CDR3aa: CASSRGDSYNEQFF
CDR3nt: TGTGCCAGCAGTAGAGGGGACAGCTACAATGAGCAGTTCTTC

len: 15
j_gene: TRBJ2-1
v_gene: TRBV6-6
abundance: few
d_gene: .
CDR3aa: CASKGGAATYNEQFF
CDR3nt: TGTGCCAGCAAAGGCGGGGCCGCCACCTACAATGAGCAGTTCTTC

len: 16
j_gene: TRBJ2-3
v_gene: TRBV5-4
abundance: .
d_gene: TRBD1
CDR3aa: CASSLAGTGGPDTQYF
CDR3nt: TGTGCCAGCAGCTTGGCAGGGACAGGGGGCCCAGATACGCAGTATTTT

len: 16
j_gene: TRBJ1-5
v_gene: TRBV6-1
abundance: once
d_gene: .
CDR3aa: CASSESATGLNQPQHF
CDR3nt: TGTGCCAGCAGTGAAAGTGCGACAGGCCTTAATCAGCCCCAGCATTTT

len: 17
j_gene: TRBJ2-1
v_gene: TRBV5-1
abundance: once
d_gene: TRBD2
CDR3aa: CASSLDLGPGREGEQFF
CDR3nt: TGCGCCAGCAGCTTGGATTTGGGGCCGGGGCGGGAGGGTGAGCAGTTCTTC

len: 19
j_gene: TRBJ2-2
v_gene: TRBV7-2
abundance: .
d_gene: .
CDR3aa: CASSSIRLDPKMGTGELFF
CDR3nt: TGTGCCAGCAGCTCGATACGATTGGACCCCAAAATGGGAACCGGGGAGCTGTTTTTT

len: 14
j_gene: TRBJ2-1
v_gene: TRBV18
abundance: few
d_gene: TRBD1
CDR3aa: CASSPLQGAGEQFF
CDR3nt: TGTGCCAGCTCACCACTACAGGGGGCCGGTGAGCAGTTCTTC

len: 14
j_gene: TRBJ1-2
v_gene: TRBV27
abundance: .
d_gene: .
CDR3aa: CASSPGMGGIGYTF
CDR3nt: TGTGCCAGCAGTCCGGGTATGGGGGGGATTGGCTACACCTTC

len: 15
j_gene: TRBJ1-5
v_gene: TRBV6-4
abundance: few
d_gene: .
CDR3aa: CASSDEGGSNQPQHF
CDR3nt: TGTGCCAGCAGTGACGAGGGGGGTAGCAATCAGCCCCAGCATTTT

len: 14
j_gene: TRBJ2-7
v_gene: TRBV5-6
abundance: .
d_gene: .
CDR3aa: CASSFMGVHYEQYF
CDR3nt: TGTGCCAGCAGCTTTATGGGAGTTCACTACGAGCAGTACTTC

len: 19
j_gene: TRBJ2-6
v_gene: TRBV15
abundance: .
d_gene: .
CDR3aa: CATSRDADRTPSGANVLTF
CDR3nt: TGTGCCACCAGCAGAGATGCCGACAGAACACCTTCTGGGGCCAACGTCCTGACTTTC